This entry features one T cell receptor (beta chain) sequence. Its antigen is not known. This record belongs to a study of cytomegalovirus exposure and HLA in healthy donors. Study-wide findings and caveats: Presence/absence analyses rested on an assumption that sequencing depth was roughly uniform across donors. CMV serostatus was the only recorded immune exposure for donors.

When sampled, the donors appeared nominally healthy, though they likely had unrecorded immune exposures. The PCR employed 60 Vbeta primers together with 13 Jbeta primers. Measured with immunoSEQ multiplex PCR; TCRdb has only the in-frame clones, and not every one. The sample includes 90,000 to 130,000 clones, roughly 80% of them seen just once. The source of this sequence is a man under 40 in good health and CMV-seropositive. Material for sequencing was PBMCs.

In DNA form, the CDR3 reads TGCGCCAGCAGCTTGGACAGGGGGCAATCGGGTGGCTACACCTTC. Its protein is CASSLDRGQSGGYTF. This chain uses TRBV5-1 with TRBJ1-2; 9 nucleotides match TRBD1. Unmatched junction bases numbered 7, after V lost 0 bases and J lost 7 bases. The CDR3 spans 15 residues. Germline CDR1 and CDR2: SGHRS and YFSETQ.